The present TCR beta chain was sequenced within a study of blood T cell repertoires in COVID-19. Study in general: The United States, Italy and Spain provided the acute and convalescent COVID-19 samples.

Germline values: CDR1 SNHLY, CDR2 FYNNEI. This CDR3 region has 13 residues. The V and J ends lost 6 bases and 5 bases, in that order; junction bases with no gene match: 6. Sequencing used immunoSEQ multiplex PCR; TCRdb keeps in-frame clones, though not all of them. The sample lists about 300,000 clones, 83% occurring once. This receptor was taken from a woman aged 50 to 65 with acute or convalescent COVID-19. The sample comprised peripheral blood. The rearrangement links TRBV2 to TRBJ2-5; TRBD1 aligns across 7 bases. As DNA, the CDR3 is TGTGCCAGCAGCGTACAGGGGTGGGAGACCCAGTACTTC. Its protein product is CASSVQGWETQYF.